The clone carrying this T cell receptor (beta chain) has a handful of counts. Its antigen is currently unknown. Method: immunoSEQ multiplex PCR; TCRdb's copy keeps in-frame clones and lacks some. The sample yields some 13,000 clones, approximately 84% seen once. Germline V gene sequence: CDR1 MNHEY, CDR2 SVGAGI. CDR3 length equals 16 residues. V shed 2 bases and J shed 3 bases, with 16 bases lying between them. This sample was taken from a study of graft-versus-host responses after intestinal transplantation. Overall study: Transplantation in recipients was multivisceral, liver-intestinal, or isolated intestinal. All recipients got anti-thymocyte globulin induction, then tacrolimus and steroids for about 3 years. Study-level results: There were GvH clones found in recipient marrow, and some of them appeared first in ileum or blood.

Sequences were derived from PBMCs, sampled after intestinal transplantation. The sequence derives from a human patient who received an intestinal transplant, so some T cells may come from the graft donor. This chain joins TRBV6-5 and TRBJ1-2, with D unclear. The CDR3 protein is CASSYTDGGMYYGYTF. Written as DNA, the CDR3 is TGTGCCAGCAGTTACACCGACGGCGGCATGTACTATGGCTACACCTTC.